The rows below give T cell receptor beta chains drawn from one sample of a study of cytomegalovirus exposure and HLA in healthy donors. Produced via immunoSEQ multiplex PCR; TCRdb's table is partial and in-frame only. The sample lists about 250,000 clones, roughly 87% occurring once. Sequencing was carried out using PBMCs. All receptors derive from a man aged 18 to 29 in good health and CMV-seropositive. CDR3s include the opening cysteine and the closing phenylalanine or tryptophan. The D gene is left open where the match is weak. Size is omitted from some rows. Given values are once, few, many or a class for expanded clones.

d_gene | j_gene | abundance | v_gene | CDR3aa | CDR3nt
TRBD1 | TRBJ2-1 | NA | TRBV2 | CASRATGADEQFF | TGTGCCAGCAGAGCTACAGGGGCTGATGAGCAGTTCTTC
NA | TRBJ1-4 | NA | TRBV5-1 | CASRDTYNEKLFF | TGCGCCAGCAGGGACACGTATAATGAAAAACTGTTTTTT
TRBD2 | TRBJ2-3 | NA | TRBV7-9 | CASSLGTSGFTDTQYF | TGTGCCAGCAGCTTGGGTACTAGCGGGTTCACAGATACGCAGTATTTT
NA | TRBJ1-2 | NA | TRBV7-8 | CASSLGQVGGYTF | TGTGCCAGCAGCTTAGGACAGGTGGGAGGCTACACCTTC
NA | TRBJ1-5 | NA | TRBV28 | CASSSDQPQHF | TGTGCCAGCAGCTCCGATCAGCCCCAGCATTTT
TRBD1 | TRBJ2-7 | NA | TRBV11-2 | CASSAWDRAIYEQYF | TGTGCCAGCAGCGCATGGGACAGGGCGATCTACGAGCAGTACTTC
NA | TRBJ2-6 | NA | TRBV27 | CASSPGPPSGANVLTF | TGTGCCAGCAGTCCGGGACCCCCCTCTGGGGCCAACGTCCTGACTTTC
NA | TRBJ1-2 | NA | TRBV5-1 | CASSSGQEGLSYTF | TGCGCCAGCAGCTCCGGACAAGAAGGCCTATCCTACACCTTC
TRBD2 | TRBJ2-1 | NA | TRBV27 | CASSYGTSGRNEQFF | TGTGCCAGCAGTTACGGGACTAGCGGGAGGAATGAGCAGTTCTTC
NA | TRBJ2-2 | few | TRBV6-6 | CASSRGTNTGELFF | TGTGCCAGCAGCCGCGGGACAAACACCGGGGAGCTGTTTTTT
NA | TRBJ2-7 | NA | TRBV5-6 | CASSNRDALPGEQYF | TGTGCCAGCAGCAACCGGGACGCCCTACCCGGCGAGCAGTACTTC
NA | TRBJ2-2 | NA | TRBV15 | CATSRGGKRGGELFF | TGTGCCACCAGCAGAGGCGGGAAGAGGGGCGGGGAGCTGTTTTTT
NA | TRBJ1-4 | NA | TRBV18 | CASSSGLGANEKLFF | TGTGCCAGCTCATCAGGGTTGGGTGCTAATGAAAAACTGTTTTTT
NA | TRBJ2-2 | NA | TRBV29-1 | CSGGPSTGELFF | TGCAGCGGGGGACCGTCCACCGGGGAGCTGTTTTTT
TRBD1 | TRBJ2-5 | NA | TRBV2 | CASCRDRQETQYF | TGTGCCAGCTGTCGGGACAGGCAAGAGACCCAGTACTTC
NA | TRBJ1-4 | NA | TRBV7-9 | CASSLVSGATNEKLFF | TGTGCCAGCAGCTTAGTGTCGGGGGCGACTAATGAAAAACTGTTTTTT
NA | TRBJ2-2 | NA | TRBV7-9 | CASSPVGGAGTGELFF | TGTGCCAGCAGCCCAGTGGGGGGCGCGGGCACCGGGGAGCTGTTTTTT
NA | TRBJ2-1 | NA | TRBV27 | CASSGYREQFF | TGTGCCAGCAGTGGCTACAGAGAGCAGTTCTTC
TRBD2 | TRBJ2-1 | NA | TRBV5-4 | CASSFPGLAPSSYNEQFF | TGTGCCAGCAGCTTTCCGGGACTAGCTCCGAGCTCCTACAATGAGCAGTTCTTC
NA | TRBJ1-3 | few | TRBV5-1 | CASSLDRASGNTIYF | TGCGCCAGCAGCTTGGACAGGGCCTCTGGAAACACCATATATTTT
NA | TRBJ2-2 | NA | TRBV6-5 | CASSIARTGELFF | TGTGCCAGCAGTATAGCTAGAACCGGGGAGCTGTTTTTT
TRBD1 | TRBJ1-2 | NA | TRBV28 | CASSPGGDRENYGYTF | TGTGCCAGCAGTCCCGGGGGGGACAGGGAAAACTATGGCTACACCTTC
NA | TRBJ2-7 | few | TRBV9 | CASSVISSYEQYF | TGTGCCAGCAGCGTGATAAGCTCCTACGAGCAGTACTTC
TRBD2 | TRBJ2-7 | NA | TRBV28 | CASNNPSGRTYEQYF | TGTGCCAGCAACAACCCTAGCGGGAGAACCTACGAGCAGTACTTC
TRBD1 | TRBJ2-7 | few | TRBV11-1 | CASSLRGNYYEQYF | TGTGCCAGCAGCCTCAGGGGGAACTATTACGAGCAGTACTTC
NA | TRBJ2-7 | NA | TRBV20-1 | CSARDRHEQYF | TGCAGTGCTAGAGATAGACACGAGCAGTACTTC
NA | TRBJ2-5 | NA | TRBV2 | CASSGDRALARGQYF | TGTGCCAGCAGTGGCGATAGAGCGCTAGCGAGGGGCCAGTACTTC
NA | TRBJ2-7 | few | TRBV4-2 | CASSQVGGPGSYEQYF | TGTGCCAGCAGCCAAGTGGGGGGACCGGGCTCCTACGAGCAGTACTTC
TRBD2 | TRBJ2-1 | NA | TRBV5-1 | CASSYPGRGSNEQFF | TGCGCCAGCAGCTACCCGGGGAGGGGCAGCAATGAGCAGTTCTTC
NA | TRBJ1-1 | NA | TRBV11-2 | CASSFQGMDTEAFF | TGTGCCAGCAGCTTCCAGGGGATGGACACTGAAGCTTTCTTT
TRBD2 | TRBJ2-1 | NA | TRBV4-1 | CASSRTAGTSGSYEQFF | TGCGCCAGCAGCCGCACAGCCGGGACTAGCGGGAGCTATGAGCAGTTCTTC
TRBD1 | TRBJ1-1 | NA | TRBV18 | CASSPPGGGEAFF | TGTGCCAGCTCACCCCCAGGGGGAGGTGAAGCTTTCTTT
NA | TRBJ2-1 | NA | TRBV11-2 | CASSQAAGSSYNEQFF | TGTGCCAGCAGCCAAGCGGCGGGTAGCTCCTACAATGAGCAGTTCTTC
NA | TRBJ1-1 | once | TRBV28 | CASSPGQNTEAFF | TGTGCCAGCAGTCCGGGACAGAACACTGAAGCTTTCTTT
NA | TRBJ2-3 | NA | TRBV5-1 | CASSLAVGTDTQYF | TGCGCCAGCAGCTTGGCGGTAGGCACAGATACGCAGTATTTT
NA | TRBJ1-1 | NA | TRBV7-2 | CASSLDLVVAAFF | TGTGCCAGCAGCTTAGACTTGGTGGTGGCCGCTTTCTTT
TRBD1 | TRBJ2-1 | NA | TRBV18 | CASLQGAFSYNEQFF | TGTGCCAGCTTACAGGGGGCTTTCTCCTACAATGAGCAGTTCTTC
NA | TRBJ1-2 | NA | TRBV12-5 | CASGLGGADGYTF | TGTGCTAGTGGTTTGGGGGGCGCCGATGGCTACACCTTC
TRBD2 | TRBJ2-7 | NA | TRBV6-1 | CASSELTGGYEQYF | TGTGCCAGCAGTGAGTTGACGGGAGGCTACGAGCAGTACTTC
NA | TRBJ2-5 | NA | TRBV2 | CATRGNPSQETQYF | TGTGCCACCAGAGGCAACCCGTCCCAAGAGACCCAGTACTTC